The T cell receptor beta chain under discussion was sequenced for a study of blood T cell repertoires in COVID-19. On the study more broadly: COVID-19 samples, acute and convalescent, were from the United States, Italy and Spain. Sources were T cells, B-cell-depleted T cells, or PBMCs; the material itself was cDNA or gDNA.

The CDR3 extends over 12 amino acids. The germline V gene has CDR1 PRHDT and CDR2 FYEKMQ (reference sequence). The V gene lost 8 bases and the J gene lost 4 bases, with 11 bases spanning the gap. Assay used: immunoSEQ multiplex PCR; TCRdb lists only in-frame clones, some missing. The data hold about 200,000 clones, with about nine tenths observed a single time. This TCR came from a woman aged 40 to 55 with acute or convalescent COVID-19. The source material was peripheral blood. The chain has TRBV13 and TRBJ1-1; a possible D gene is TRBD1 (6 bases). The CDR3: CASLKGGTEAFF. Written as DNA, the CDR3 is TGTGCCAGCCTCAAAGGGGGCACTGAAGCTTTCTTT. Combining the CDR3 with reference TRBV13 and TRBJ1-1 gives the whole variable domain AAGVIQSPRHLIKEKRETATLKCYPIPRHDTVYWYQQGPGQDPQFLISFYEKMQSDKGSIPDRFSAQQFSDYHSELNMSSLELGDSALYFCASLKGGTEAFFGQGTRLTVV.